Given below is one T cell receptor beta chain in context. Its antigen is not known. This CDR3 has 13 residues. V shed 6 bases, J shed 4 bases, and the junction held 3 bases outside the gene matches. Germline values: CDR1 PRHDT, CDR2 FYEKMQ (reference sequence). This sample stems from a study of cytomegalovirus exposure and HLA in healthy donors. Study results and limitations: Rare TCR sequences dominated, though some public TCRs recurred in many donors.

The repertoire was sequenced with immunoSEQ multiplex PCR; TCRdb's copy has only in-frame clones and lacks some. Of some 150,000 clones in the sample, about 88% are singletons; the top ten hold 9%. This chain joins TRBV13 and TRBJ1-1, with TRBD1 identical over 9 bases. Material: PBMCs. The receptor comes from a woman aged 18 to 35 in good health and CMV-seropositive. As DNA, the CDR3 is TGTGCCAGCAGTGACAGGGGGGGCACTGAAGCTTTCTTT. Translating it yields CASSDRGGTEAFF. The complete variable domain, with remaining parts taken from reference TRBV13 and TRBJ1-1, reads AAGVIQSPRHLIKEKRETATLKCYPIPRHDTVYWYQQGPGQDPQFLISFYEKMQSDKGSIPDRFSAQQFSDYHSELNMSSLELGDSALYFCASSDRGGTEAFFGQGTRLTVV.